This T cell receptor beta chain was sequenced during a study of cytomegalovirus exposure and HLA in healthy donors. Data came from immunoSEQ multiplex PCR; TCRdb stores just in-frame clones and leaves some out. Counted here are about 130,000 clones, about nine tenths occurring once; the ten biggest clones make up 1.4%. Germline CDR1 is SGHTA and CDR2 is FQGNSA. V lost 1 base to trimming and J lost 7 bases, with 20 bases between them. The CDR3 has 17 amino acids. Study-wide points: The study labeled 150 or so TCR beta chains cytomegalovirus-associated.

Notes on this clone: What it binds is unknown.

The source of this sequence is a young man in good health and CMV-seronegative. Sample: PBMCs. The genes are TRBV7-2 and TRBJ2-1; TRBD2 might be the D (5 bases). The CDR3 region is CASSLVTWEPFNNEQFF. Written as DNA, the CDR3 is TGTGCCAGCAGCTTAGTTACGTGGGAGCCCTTTAATAATGAGCAGTTCTTC.